The next 5 T cell receptor beta chains were all read from a single sample in a study of regulatory T cells in long-lasting Graves disease. The authors built TCR beta libraries using iRepertoire HTBI primers and Arm-PCR of CDR3 regions. MiXCR, applied by TCRdb to the multiplex PCR reads, yields one record per CDR3 protein. This repertoire shows under 450,000 distinct CDR3 sequences, 12% found once; its top ten account for 18%. Stated time point: newly diagnosed GD, antithyroid drugs for less than 3 months. Generation of the TCR library employed RNA extracted from PBMCs. The sample also formed part of further work on T cells in Graves' hyperthyroidism and ophthalmopathy.

This material consisted of peripheral blood mononuclear cells (PBMCs), taken at new diagnosis, from a patient treated with antithyroid drugs. These receptors were taken from a woman younger than 30 with Graves disease.

The V call is TRBV4-1, the J call TRBJ1-4; 9 bases agree with TRBD1. CDR1 is MGHRA and CDR2 is YSYEKL in the germline V gene. CDR3 size: 17 residues. V shed 2 bases, J shed 3 bases, and the junction held 7 bases outside the gene matches. CDR3 sequence: CASSQQATGGPNEKLFF. The CDR3, as DNA: TGCGCCAGCAGCCAACAGGCCACAGGGGGCCCTAATGAAAAACTGTTTTTT.

For this clonotype: Possible read error: a much larger clone is one base away. The V call is TRBV6-1, the J call TRBJ1-1, with D unclear. The ends were cut back, 11 bases at V and 2 bases at J, with 15 bases in the middle. CDR1 is MNHNS, CDR2 SASEGT, per germline. The CDR3 is made up of 13 amino acids. The CDR3 spells CAAEDGFNTEAFF. The CDR3 DNA sequence: TGTGCCGCCGAGGACGGATTCAACACTGAAGCTTTCTTT.

This clonotype was seen repeatedly, ten times or more. As DNA, the CDR3 is TGTGCCAGCACCTGGGGAGGAGTAGCCAATGAGCAGTTCTTC. Amino acid sequence: CASTWGGVANEQFF. The chain recombines TRBV27 with TRBJ2-1; D possibly corresponds to TRBD2 (6 bases). The length of the CDR3 is 14 residues. The V gene's germline CDR1 is MNHEY and CDR2 SMNVEV (reference sequence). Trimming took 7 bases from V and 6 from J, leaving 16 bases between them.

This clonotype has just a few counts. This chain connects TRBV20-1 to TRBJ1-2; TRBD1 matches 9 bases. Trimming cost V 3 bases and J 2 bases; bases outside gene matches: 10. Germline-derived CDR1 and CDR2 are DFQATT and SNEGSKA (reference sequence). This CDR3 comprises 16 residues. The CDR3 sequence is CSARDGQGPPNYGYTF. CDR3 in DNA: TGCAGTGCTAGGGACGGACAGGGGCCCCCCAACTATGGCTACACCTTC.

The V and J genes are TRBV14 and TRBJ2-1, with a possible D match to TRBD2 (5 bases). Deletions cut 0 bases from V and 4 bases from J, with 13 bases between. This CDR3 contains 16 residues. The V gene's germline CDR1 is SGHDN and CDR2 FVKESK. The CDR3 region has the DNA TGTGCCAGCAGCCAAGATCGAATAGCGCGATACAATGAGCAGTTCTTC. Encoded protein: CASSQDRIARYNEQFF.